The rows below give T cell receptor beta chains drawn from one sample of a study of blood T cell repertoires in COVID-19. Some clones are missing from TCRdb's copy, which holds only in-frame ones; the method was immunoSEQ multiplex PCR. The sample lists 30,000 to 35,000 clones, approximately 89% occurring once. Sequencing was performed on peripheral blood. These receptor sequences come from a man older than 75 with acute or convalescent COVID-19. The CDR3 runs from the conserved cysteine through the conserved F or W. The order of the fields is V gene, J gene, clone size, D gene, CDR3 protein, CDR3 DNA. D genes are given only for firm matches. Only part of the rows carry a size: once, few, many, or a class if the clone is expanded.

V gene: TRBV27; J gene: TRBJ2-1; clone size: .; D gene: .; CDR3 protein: CASRGGRSYNEQFF; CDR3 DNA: TGTGCCAGCAGAGGAGGCCGCTCCTACAATGAGCAGTTCTTC
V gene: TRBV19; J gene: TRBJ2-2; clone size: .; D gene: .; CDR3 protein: CASRPTGTPNTGELFF; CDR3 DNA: TGTGCCAGTAGGCCCACCGGGACACCGAACACCGGGGAGCTGTTTTTT
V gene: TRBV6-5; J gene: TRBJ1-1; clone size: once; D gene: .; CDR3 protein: CASSSRGGRDTEAFF; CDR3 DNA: TGTGCCAGCAGTTCGCGGGGAGGGAGGGACACTGAAGCTTTCTTT
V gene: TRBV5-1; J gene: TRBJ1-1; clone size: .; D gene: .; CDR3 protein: CASSAQWNTEAFF; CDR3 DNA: TGCGCCAGCAGCGCACAGTGGAACACTGAAGCTTTCTTT
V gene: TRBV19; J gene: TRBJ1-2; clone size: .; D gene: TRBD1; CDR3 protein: CASSPLEGAVGYTF; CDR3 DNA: TGTGCCAGTAGTCCACTCGAGGGGGCGGTTGGCTACACCTTC
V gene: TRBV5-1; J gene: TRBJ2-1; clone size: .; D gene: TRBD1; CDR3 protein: CASSLTRGRDEQFF; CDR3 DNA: TGCGCCAGCAGCCTAACCAGGGGGCGCGATGAGCAGTTCTTC
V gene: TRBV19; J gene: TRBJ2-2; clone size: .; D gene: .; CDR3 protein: CASSIGVGATGELFF; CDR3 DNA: TGTGCCAGTAGTATAGGGGTAGGGGCGACAGGGGAGCTGTTTTTT
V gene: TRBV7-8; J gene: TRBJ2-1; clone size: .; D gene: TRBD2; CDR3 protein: CASSLGRGVYNEQFF; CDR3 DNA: TGTGCCAGCAGCTTAGGGCGGGGGGTCTACAATGAGCAGTTCTTC
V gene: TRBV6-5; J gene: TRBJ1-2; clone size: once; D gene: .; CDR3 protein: CASRQTGWGYTF; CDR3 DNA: TGTGCCAGCAGACAGACAGGTTGGGGCTACACCTTC
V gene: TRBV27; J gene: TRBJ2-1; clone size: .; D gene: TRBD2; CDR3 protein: CASATGLAAPNEQFF; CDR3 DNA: TGTGCCAGCGCCACCGGACTAGCGGCACCCAATGAGCAGTTCTTC
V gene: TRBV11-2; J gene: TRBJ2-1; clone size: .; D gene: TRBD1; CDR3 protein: CASSFIWDRGAYNEQFF; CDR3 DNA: TGTGCCAGCAGCTTTATTTGGGACAGGGGGGCCTACAATGAGCAGTTCTTC
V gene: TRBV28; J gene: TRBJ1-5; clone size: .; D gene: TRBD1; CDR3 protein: CASSPPQTTGAQPQHF; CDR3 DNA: TGTGCCAGCAGTCCGCCCCAAACGACAGGGGCGCAGCCCCAGCATTTT
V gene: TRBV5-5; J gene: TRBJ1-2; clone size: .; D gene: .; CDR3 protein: CASSYRRANYGYTF; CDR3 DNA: TGTGCCAGCAGCTATCGGCGGGCTAACTATGGCTACACCTTC
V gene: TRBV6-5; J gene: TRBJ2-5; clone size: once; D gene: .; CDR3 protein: CASRHGQQETQYF; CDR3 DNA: TGTGCCAGCAGACATGGACAACAAGAGACCCAGTACTTC
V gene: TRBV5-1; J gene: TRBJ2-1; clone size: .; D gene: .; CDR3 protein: CASSLEPGDYNEQFF; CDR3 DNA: TGCGCCAGCAGCTTGGAGCCAGGGGACTACAATGAGCAGTTCTTC
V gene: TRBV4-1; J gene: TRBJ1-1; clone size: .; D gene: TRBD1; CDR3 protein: CASSQKILHRDRNTEAFF; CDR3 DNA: TGCGCCAGCAGCCAAAAAATCCTTCATCGGGACAGGAACACTGAAGCTTTCTTT
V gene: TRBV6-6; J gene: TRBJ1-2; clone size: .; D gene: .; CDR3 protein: CAIWGGNYGYTF; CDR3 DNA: TGTGCCATTTGGGGGGGTAACTATGGCTACACCTTC